This entry is about one TCR beta chain. Its target is unknown. Libraries were prepared by immunoSEQ multiplex PCR; TCRdb keeps only in-frame clonotypes and omits some of them. The sample records around 35,000 clones, under 85% being singletons. Germline V CDR1 and CDR2: MDHEN, SYDVKM. The CDR3 totals 17 residues. V was clipped by 6 bases and J by 3 bases, with 18 bases between them. This specimen belongs to a study of OX40 agonist ivuxolimab in advanced cancers. On the study more broadly: Patients received ivuxolimab, an agonistic anti-OX40 (CD134) antibody.

General study findings and limits: Antigen specificity of clonally expanded peripheral T cells was not established.

The sequence was collected from an adult with an advanced solid tumor such as melanoma, head and neck, liver or kidney cancer. This specimen consisted of CD4+ or CD8+ T cells sorted from blood, obtained in a trial of the OX40 agonist ivuxolimab. The genes are TRBV28 and TRBJ1-6, with D maybe TRBD1 (6 bases). CDR3 in amino acids: CASRRIPDSIYNSPLHF. Here the CDR3 DNA reads TGTGCCAGCAGGCGAATTCCGGACAGCATCTATAATTCACCCCTCCACTTT.